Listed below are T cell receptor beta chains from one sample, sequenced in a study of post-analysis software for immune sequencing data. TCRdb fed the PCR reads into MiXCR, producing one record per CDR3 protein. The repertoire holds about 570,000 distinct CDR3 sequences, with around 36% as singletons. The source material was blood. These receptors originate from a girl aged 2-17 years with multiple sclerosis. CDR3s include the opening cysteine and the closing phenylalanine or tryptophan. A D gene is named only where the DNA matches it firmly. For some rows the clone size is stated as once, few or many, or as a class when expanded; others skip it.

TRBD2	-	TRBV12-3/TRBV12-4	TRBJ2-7	CASSPSGRPYEQYF
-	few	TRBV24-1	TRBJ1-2	CATSEPGTSGYTF
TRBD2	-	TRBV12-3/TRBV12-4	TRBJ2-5	CASSTTQRGGETQYF
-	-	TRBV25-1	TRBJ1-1	CASSEFPRDSTEAFF
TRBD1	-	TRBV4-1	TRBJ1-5	CASSQAGQPNQPRHF
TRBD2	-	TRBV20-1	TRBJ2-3	CSAETSGLNTDTQYF
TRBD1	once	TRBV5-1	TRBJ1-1	CASRRDQGAGTEAFF
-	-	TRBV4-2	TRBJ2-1	CASSHGQNNEQFF
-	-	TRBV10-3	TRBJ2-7	CAISDPPSGHYEQYF
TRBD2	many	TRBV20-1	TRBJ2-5	CSASRTSGRTYQETQYF
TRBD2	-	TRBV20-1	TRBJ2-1	CSASSGTSDNEQFF
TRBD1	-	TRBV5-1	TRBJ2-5	CASSLGDRGRETQYF
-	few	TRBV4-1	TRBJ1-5	CASSQVPRDQPQHF
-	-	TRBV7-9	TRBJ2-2	CASSLDEGPNTNTGELFF
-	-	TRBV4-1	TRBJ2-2	CASSSGGELFF
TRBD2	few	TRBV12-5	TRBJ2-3	CASGRSGGATDTQYF
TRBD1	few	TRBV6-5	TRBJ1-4	CASSLEQGAQLFF
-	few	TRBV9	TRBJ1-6	CASSPSRGRNSPLHF
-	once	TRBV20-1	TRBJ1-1	CSARGGRGVQAEAFF
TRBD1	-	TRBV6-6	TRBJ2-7	CASRVRGWGYEQYF
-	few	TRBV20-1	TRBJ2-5	CSASGQKETQYF
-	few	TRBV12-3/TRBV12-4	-	CASSYVTGSGLDEQYF
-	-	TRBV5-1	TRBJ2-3	CASSLAVSPNTDTQYF
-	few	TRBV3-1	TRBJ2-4	CASSQYGLQYF
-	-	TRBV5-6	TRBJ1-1	CASSPLIGDGEAFF
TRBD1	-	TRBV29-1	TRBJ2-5	CSVGAGGIQETQYF
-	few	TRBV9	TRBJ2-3	CASSVTALPLTDTQYF
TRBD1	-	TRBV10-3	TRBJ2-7	CAARPGTGTAETRYF
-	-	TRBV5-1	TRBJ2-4	CASSFQGVQDNEQYF
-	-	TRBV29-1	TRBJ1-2	CSVELGVAYGYTF
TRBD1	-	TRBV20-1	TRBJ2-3	CSAGNRGPLDTQYF
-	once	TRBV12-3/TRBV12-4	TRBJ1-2	CASSTPPTAYGYTF
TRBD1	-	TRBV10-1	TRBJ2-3	CASSESDRGTQYF
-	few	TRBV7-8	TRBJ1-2	CASSPVSSPNYGYTF
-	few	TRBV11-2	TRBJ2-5	CASSPSEAGETQYF
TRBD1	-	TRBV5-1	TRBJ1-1	CASSYPRGAGGNTEAFF
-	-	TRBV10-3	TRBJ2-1	CAIRDYAEQFF
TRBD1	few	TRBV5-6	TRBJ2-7	CASSFAGGEYEQYF
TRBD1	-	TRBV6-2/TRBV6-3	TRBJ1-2	CASSYPVGGDYGYTF
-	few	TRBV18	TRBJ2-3	CASSPPLGDTQYF